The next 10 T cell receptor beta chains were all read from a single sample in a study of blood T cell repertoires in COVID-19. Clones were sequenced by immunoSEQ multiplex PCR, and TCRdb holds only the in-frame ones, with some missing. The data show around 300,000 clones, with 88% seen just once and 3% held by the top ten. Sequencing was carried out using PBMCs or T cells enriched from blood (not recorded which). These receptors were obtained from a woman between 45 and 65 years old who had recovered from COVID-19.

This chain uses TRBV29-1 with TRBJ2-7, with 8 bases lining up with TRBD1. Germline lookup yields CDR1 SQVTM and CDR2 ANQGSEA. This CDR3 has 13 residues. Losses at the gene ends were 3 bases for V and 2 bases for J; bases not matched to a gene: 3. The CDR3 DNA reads TGCAGCGTTGATGGACAGGGAACCTACGAGCAGTACTTC. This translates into CSVDGQGTYEQYF.

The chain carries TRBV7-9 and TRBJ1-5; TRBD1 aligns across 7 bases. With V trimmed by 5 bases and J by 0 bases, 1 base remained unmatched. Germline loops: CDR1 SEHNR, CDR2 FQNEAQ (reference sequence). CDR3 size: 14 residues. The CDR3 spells CASSPGGSNQPQHF. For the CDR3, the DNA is TGTGCCAGCAGCCCAGGGGGTAGCAATCAGCCCCAGCATTTT.

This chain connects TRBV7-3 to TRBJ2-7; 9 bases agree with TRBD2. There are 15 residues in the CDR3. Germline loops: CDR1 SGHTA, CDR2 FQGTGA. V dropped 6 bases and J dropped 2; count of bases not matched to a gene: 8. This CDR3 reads CASRSPASGTYEQYF. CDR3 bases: TGTGCCAGCAGATCCCCAGCTAGCGGGACCTACGAGCAGTACTTC.

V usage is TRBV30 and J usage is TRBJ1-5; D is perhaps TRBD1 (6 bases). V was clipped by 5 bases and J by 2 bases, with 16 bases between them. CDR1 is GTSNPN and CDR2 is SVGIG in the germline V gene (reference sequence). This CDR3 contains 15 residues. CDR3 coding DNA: TGTGCCTGGTCATTGGGGGCTCTCGGCAATCAGCCCCAGCATTTT. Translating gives CAWSLGALGNQPQHF. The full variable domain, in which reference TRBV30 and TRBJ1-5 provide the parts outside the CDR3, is SQTIHQWPATLVQPVGSPLSLECTVEGTSNPNLYWYRQAAGRGLQLLFYSVGIGQISSEVPQNLSASRPQDRQFILSSKKLLLSDSGFYLCAWSLGALGNQPQHFGDGTRLSIL.

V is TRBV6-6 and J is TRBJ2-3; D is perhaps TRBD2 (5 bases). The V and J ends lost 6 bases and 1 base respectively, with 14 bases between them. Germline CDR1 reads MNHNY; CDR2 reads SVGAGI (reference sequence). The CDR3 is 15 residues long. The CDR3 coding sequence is TGTGCCAGCAGAGACCCTAGCATCGGCACAGATACGCAGTATTTT. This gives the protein CASRDPSIGTDTQYF.

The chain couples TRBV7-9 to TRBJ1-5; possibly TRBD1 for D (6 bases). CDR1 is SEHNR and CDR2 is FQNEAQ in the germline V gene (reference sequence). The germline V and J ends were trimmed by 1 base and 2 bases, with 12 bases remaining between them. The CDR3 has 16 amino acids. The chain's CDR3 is CASSLDEGDGNQPQHF. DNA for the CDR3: TGTGCCAGCAGCTTAGATGAGGGGGACGGCAATCAGCCCCAGCATTTT.

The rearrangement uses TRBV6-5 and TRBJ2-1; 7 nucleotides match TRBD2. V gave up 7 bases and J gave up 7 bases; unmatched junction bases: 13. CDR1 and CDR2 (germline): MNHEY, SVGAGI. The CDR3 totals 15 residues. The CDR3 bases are TGTGCCAGCAAGCGGACGAGACTAGCAGGGAATGAGCAGTTCTTC. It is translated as CASKRTRLAGNEQFF.

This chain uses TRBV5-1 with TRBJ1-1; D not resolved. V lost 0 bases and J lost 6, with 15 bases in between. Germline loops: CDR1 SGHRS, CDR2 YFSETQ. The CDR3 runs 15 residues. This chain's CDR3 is CASSLESEITAEAFF. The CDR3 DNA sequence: TGCGCCAGCAGCTTGGAATCGGAGATAACGGCTGAAGCTTTCTTT.

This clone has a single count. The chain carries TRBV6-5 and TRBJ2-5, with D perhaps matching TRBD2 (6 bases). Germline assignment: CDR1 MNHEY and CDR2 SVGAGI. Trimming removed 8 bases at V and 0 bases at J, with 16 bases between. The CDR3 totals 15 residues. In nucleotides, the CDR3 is TGTGCCAGCTTGCGGGGACGGCAGTACCAAGAGACCCAGTACTTC. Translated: CASLRGRQYQETQYF.

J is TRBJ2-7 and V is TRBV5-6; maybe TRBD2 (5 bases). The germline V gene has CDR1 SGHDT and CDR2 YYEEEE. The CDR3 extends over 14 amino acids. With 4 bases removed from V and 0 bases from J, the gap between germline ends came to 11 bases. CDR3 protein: CASSRGLSSYEQYF. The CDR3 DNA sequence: TGTGCCAGCAGCCGAGGACTGAGCTCCTACGAGCAGTACTTC.